This entry describes one T cell receptor (beta chain). Antigen: not known. Alongside a J-beta primer mix, a sample-barcoded 5' primer served in a second PCR lasting roughly 7 to 12 cycles. TCRdb ran MiXCR on the 5' RACE reads and lists one entry per CDR3 protein. The repertoire holds some 940,000 distinct CDR3 sequences, with approximately 32% as singletons. The ends were cut back, 6 bases at V and 2 bases at J, with 11 bases in the middle. Germline V lookup: CDR1 PRHDT, CDR2 FYEKMQ (reference sequence). The CDR3 has 13 amino acids. The data derive from a study of blood T cells in healthy people across ages. Study details: Capture by template switching was about one barcoded beta molecule per two T cells. Study results and limitations: Nothing was known about donor CMV status, and this possibly confounded expanded clonotype changes.

This sample was also put to use in a study of T cells of mothers and their children.

Sequencing input: blood. This sequence joins TRBV13 and TRBJ2-7; TRBD1 is a possible D gene (6 bases). The source of this sequence is a middle-aged woman in good health. The CDR3 sequence: CASSKDSTYEQYF. CDR3 in DNA: TGTGCCAGCAGTAAGGACAGTACCTACGAGCAGTACTTC.